The next 5 T cell receptor beta chains were all read from a single sample in a study of blood T cell repertoires in COVID-19. TCRdb's copy holds only in-frame clones and misses some; the assay was immunoSEQ multiplex PCR. The sample includes over 150,000 clones, 70% to 90% seen only once; the top ten take 15% to 20%. The sample consisted of peripheral blood. These receptors were taken from a middle-aged man with COVID-19, enrolled during active disease.

The V call is TRBV27, the J call TRBJ1-2, with D tentatively TRBD1 (6 bases). The CDR3 length is 14 residues. Germline CDR1 MNHEY, CDR2 SMNVEV (reference sequence). Deletions cut 5 bases from V and 4 bases from J, with 14 bases between. The CDR3 loop reads CASSPRGGGYGYTF. The CDR3, as DNA: TGTGCCAGCAGTCCAAGGGGGGGAGGCTATGGCTACACCTTC.

This chain uses TRBV7-9 with TRBJ2-1, with D tentatively TRBD2 (6 bases). Germline lookup yields CDR1 SEHNR and CDR2 FQNEAQ (reference sequence). The germline V and J ends were trimmed by 4 bases and 9 bases, with 16 bases remaining between them. The CDR3 extends over 14 amino acids. The CDR3 region is CASSSRLDAAEQFF. CDR3 sequence (DNA): TGTGCCAGCAGCTCCCGACTAGACGCTGCTGAGCAGTTCTTC.

J is TRBJ2-4 and V is TRBV11-1; a possible D gene is TRBD1 (6 bases). This CDR3 is built from 14 residues. V gave up 5 bases and J gave up 1 base, with 9 bases separating them. Germline lookup yields CDR1 SGHAT and CDR2 FQDESV (reference sequence). CDR3 region: CASSQGLAKNIQYF. CDR3 sequence (DNA): TGTGCCAGCAGCCAGGGGTTGGCCAAAAACATTCAGTACTTC.

The rearrangement links TRBV7-8 to TRBJ1-5, with D possibly matching TRBD1 (6 bases). This CDR3 region has 15 residues. Trimming took off 5 bases at V and 9 bases at J, with 20 bases between the two ends. Looked up from germline, CDR1 is SGHVS and CDR2 is FQNEAQ. The CDR3 nucleotides read TGTGCCAGCAGCCCCTGGGACATTAGTCATCCGCCCCAGCATTTT. This translates into CASSPWDISHPPQHF.

The rearrangement links TRBV14 to TRBJ1-3, with TRBD1 matching 7 bases. The germline V gene encodes CDR1 SGHDN and CDR2 FVKESK. Trimming removed 2 bases from V and 7 bases from J; junction bases left unmatched: 2. The CDR3 spans 13 residues. The CDR3 spells CASSQQQGNTIYF. DNA of the CDR3: TGTGCCAGCAGCCAACAACAGGGGAACACCATATATTTT.